This TCR beta chain was captured in a study of T-cell reconstitution after alpha-beta-depleted transplantation in children. The CDR3 totals 13 residues. Germline trimming cut 5 bases from V and 5 bases from J; bases unmatched to any gene: 5. TCRbeta library preparation incorporated unique molecular identifiers. Each CDR3 protein gets one entry after TCRdb re-called the PCR reads with MiXCR. Of about 230,000 distinct CDR3 sequences listed, around 9.7% are singletons. This clonotype originated in a human donor who donated a stem cell graft to a child with SCID. The V call is TRBV12-3 or TRBV12-4, the J call TRBJ1-1; 7 nucleotides match TRBD1. The sequencing used PBMCs from the stem cell graft donor, collected from the stem cell graft. The CDR3 DNA reads as TGTGCCAGCAGTCTGACAGGGTATACTGAAGCTTTCTTT. As protein: CASSLTGYTEAFF.